Each of the 26 T cell receptor beta chains below was sequenced from the same sample in a study of tumor-infiltrating lymphocytes in primary liver carcinoma (dated 2017 in TCRdb). Sequencing was performed on an Illumina HiSeq 2500. Using a constant-region primer and ProtoScript II reverse transcriptase, TCRbeta-specific cDNA was reverse-transcribed from around 500 ng total RNA. Three nested multiplex PCR rounds, following a slightly modified ARM-PCR procedure, were used to build the TCRbeta libraries. Each of the first two PCR rounds ran for about 9 cycles and used multiplex TRBV1-TRBV30 forward primers together with a Cbeta reverse primer. TCRdb's own reprocessing of the public reads used fastp at Q25 and MiXCR and kept productive beta chains. All rows with the same CDR3 protein become a single entry with the most common DNA and genes. This sample is represented by around 70,000 distinct CDR3 sequences; roughly two thirds of them were singletons. 28% of the sample is in the top ten clones.

Total RNA and DNA were co-extracted from around 18-30 mg of bulk tissue with the AllPrep DNA/RNA mini kit, without cell sorting. The sequenced sample was liver tumor tissue from sampling region 4. The sample's cell subset or site label, in plain terms: tumor region T4, right-lateral pole. All receptors come from a man in his forties or fifties with primary liver carcinoma and hepatitis B virus infection.

There are many counts of this clonotype. The V and J genes are TRBV28 and TRBJ2-7; TRBD1 aligns across 7 bases. The CDR3 spans 15 residues. Germline V gene data show CDR1 as MDHEN and CDR2 as SYDVKM. Unmatched junction bases numbered 12, after V lost 6 bases and J lost 4 bases. In DNA form, the CDR3 reads TGTGCCAGCAGCCCACAAAGGGGGCAACCTTACGAGCAGTACTTC. As protein: CASSPQRGQPYEQYF. Full variable domain (missing parts from reference TRBV28 and TRBJ2-7): DVKVTQSSRYLVKRTGEKVFLECVQDMDHENMFWYRQDPGLGLRLIYFSYDVKMKEKGDIPEGYSVSREKKERFSLILESASTNQTSMYLCASSPQRGQPYEQYFGPGTRLTVT.

The CDR3 reads CAGSSAADSYEQYF. CDR3 bases: TGTGCCGGCTCCTCCGCGGCAGACTCGTACGAGCAGTACTTC. This chain links TRBV6-5 with TRBJ2-7, with D uncertain. The CDR3 has 14 amino acids. The ends were cut back, 11 bases at V and 4 bases at J, with 21 bases in the middle. Per the germline V gene, CDR1 is MNHEY and CDR2 is SVGAGI.

This clonotype has at least ten counts. The V and J genes are TRBV5-1 and TRBJ1-1, with 11 bases fitting TRBD1. The V segment lost 0 bases and the J segment 5 bases; nucleotides outside the gene matches: 3. Germline V gene data show CDR1 as SGHRS and CDR2 as YFSETQ. This CDR3 has 15 residues. The CDR3 here is CASSLVGQGGTEAFF. The CDR3 coding sequence is TGCGCCAGCAGCTTGGTGGGACAGGGGGGGACTGAAGCTTTCTTT.

This rearrangement joins TRBV28 to TRBJ2-6; TRBD1 matches 8 bases. Germline loops: CDR1 MDHEN, CDR2 SYDVKM. J was trimmed by 4 bases and V by 7 bases; bases with no gene match: 12. The CDR3 has 17 amino acids. CDR3 amino acids: CASKDGTGKRGANVLTF. The CDR3 DNA follows: TGTGCCAGCAAAGACGGGACAGGTAAAAGGGGGGCCAACGTCCTGACTTTC. The whole variable domain, filled in from reference TRBV28 and TRBJ2-6, reads DVKVTQSSRYLVKRTGEKVFLECVQDMDHENMFWYRQDPGLGLRLIYFSYDVKMKEKGDIPEGYSVSREKKERFSLILESASTNQTSMYLCASKDGTGKRGANVLTFGAGSRLTVL.

Note on this clonotype: In this CDR3 the conserved last residue, phenylalanine or tryptophan, is missing, so a read error is likely. The chain couples TRBV30 to TRBJ2-7; D is possibly TRBD1 (6 bases). This CDR3 comprises 12 residues. V was trimmed by 3 bases and J by 6 bases, leaving 12 bases between them. The V gene's germline CDR1 is GTSNPN and CDR2 SVGIG (reference sequence). The CDR3: CAWRTQGSEQYL. CDR3 nucleotides: TGTGCCTGGAGGACACAGGGTAGCGAGCAGTACCTC.

In regard to this clonotype: At one end, the junction sequence differs from germline, possibly due to a read error. The CDR3 DNA sequence: TGCACCAGCAGCTTGACATGTCTAGCGGTCTACGAGCAGTACTTC. Translated, it gives CTSSLTCLAVYEQYF. The chain has TRBV5-1 and TRBJ2-7; 7 bases are shared with TRBD2. This CDR3 has 15 amino acids. Germline V CDR1 and CDR2: SGHRS, YFSETQ.

Concerning this clonotype: This CDR3 fails to terminate in the conserved phenylalanine or tryptophan, so it likely reflects a read error. The chain couples TRBV11-2 to TRBJ2-2, with a tentative D call TRBD2 (6 bases). Per germline, CDR1 SGHAT and CDR2 FQNNGV. The V gene lost 1 base and the J gene lost 5 bases, with 14 bases spanning the gap. The CDR3 is 16 amino acids. CDR3: CASSLVAVAGTGELFS. The CDR3 DNA reads TGTGCCAGCAGCTTAGTGGCGGTGGCGGGAACCGGGGAGCTGTTTTCT.

This clonotype was picked up one time. This sequence may be a read error, since a much larger clone differs from it by one base. V and J are TRBV28 and TRBJ2-1; 11 bases agree with TRBD1. With V trimmed by 5 bases and J by 7 bases, 4 bases remained unmatched. CDR3 length equals 14 residues. CDR1 is MDHEN, CDR2 SYDVKM, per germline. Written as DNA, the CDR3 is TGTGCCAGCAGTGGGACAGGGGGGCGTAATGAGCAGTTCTTC. Its translation is CASSGTGGRNEQFF.

This clonotype occurred a few times. This may stem from a read error, because a much larger clone lies one nucleotide away. The J gene is TRBJ1-5, the V gene TRBV6-1; no firm D call. CDR3 length equals 16 residues. Germline V gene lookup returns CDR1 MNHNS and CDR2 SASEGT. CDR3 DNA: TGTGCCAGCAGTGCCTTCTTGTGGGGTAGCAATCAGCCCCCGCATTTT. Encoded protein: CASSAFLWGSNQPPHF.

This clonotype was seen more than once but under ten times. This may arise from a read error, as a much more abundant clone is one base away. V is TRBV7-8 and J is TRBJ2-1; perhaps TRBD1 as D (5 bases). Germline CDR1 SGHVS, CDR2 FQNEAQ. V was shortened by 0 bases and J by 6 bases, with 9 bases between the two germline ends. The CDR3 totals 14 residues. The CDR3 coding sequence is TGTGCCAGCAGCTTAGCGCAGGGAACCAATGAGCAGTTCTTC. This translates into CASSLAQGTNEQFF.

This clonotype was observed a single time. This may be a read error, as it is one base from a much larger clone. V and J are TRBV7-8 and TRBJ1-3; a possible D gene is TRBD1 (5 bases). V lost 8 bases, J lost 0 bases, and 20 bases lay in between. From germline, CDR1 is SGHVS and CDR2 FQNEAQ. The CDR3 is 17 amino acids. This CDR3 reads CASAASMGPRSGNTIYF. CDR3 in DNA: TGTGCCAGCGCCGCCAGCATGGGACCCCGCTCTGGAAACACCATATATTTT. The full variable domain, completed using reference TRBV7-8 and TRBJ1-3, is GAGVSQSPRYKVAKRGQDVALRCDPISGHVSLFWYQQALGQGPEFLTYFQNEAQLDKSGLPSDRFFAERPEGSVSTLKIQRTQQEDSAVYLCASAASMGPRSGNTIYFGEGSWLTVV.

About this clonotype itself: This likely comes from a read error, as the CDR3 has no conserved phenylalanine or tryptophan at its end. The gene calls are TRBV12-3 or TRBV12-4 and TRBJ2-3, with D tentatively TRBD2 (6 bases). Trimming pared 4 bases from V and 3 bases from J, leaving 17 bases between. The CDR3 is made up of 16 amino acids. The DNA of the CDR3 is TGTGCCAGCAGTTCCGGACTAAAGGATGGTACAGATACGCAGTATTTA. Translation: CASSSGLKDGTDTQYL.

The rearrangement joins TRBV10-3 to TRBJ2-6; 7 bases are shared with TRBD1. The CDR3 spans 17 residues. The germline gives CDR1 ENHRY, CDR2 SYGVKD. J gave up 0 bases and V 6 bases, and 8 bases lay outside the gene matches. DNA of the CDR3: TGTGCCATCAGGACAGGACAGGCGGACTCTGGGGCCAACGTCCTGACTTTC. Its translation: CAIRTGQADSGANVLTF.

As to this clonotype: The germline gene is not matched at one end of the junction; a read error may be the cause. The rearrangement uses TRBV10-1 and TRBJ2-2; no definite D call. Germline V gives CDR1 WNHNN, CDR2 SYGVQD (reference sequence). The CDR3 has 15 amino acids. The CDR3 loop reads CASSESSHYTGELFF. The CDR3, as DNA: TGCGCCAGCAGTGAGTCATCGCACTACACTGGGGAGCTGTTTTTT.

Comment on this clonotype: A junction boundary mismatches the germline segment, possibly from a read error. The chain recombines TRBV6-1 with TRBJ2-1, with 9 bases matching TRBD2. The CDR3 consists of 15 residues. Germline V gene sequence: CDR1 MNHNS, CDR2 SASEGT. The CDR3 sequence: CASRELAGSYTEQFF. The CDR3 nucleotides are TGTGCCAGCAGGGAACTAGCGGGCTCCTACACTGAGCAGTTCTTC.

The V call is TRBV11-2, the J call TRBJ2-2; possibly TRBD2 for D (5 bases). Germline values: CDR1 SGHAT, CDR2 FQNNGV. The CDR3 contains 17 residues. The CDR3: CGRSGGLAERNTGELFF. CDR3 nucleotides: TGTGGCAGGAGCGGAGGACTGGCGGAGCGGAACACCGGGGAGCTGTTTTTT.

This clonotype was picked up a small number of times. This may come from a read error, since a much larger clone is one base off. This chain links TRBV29-1 with TRBJ1-1; D unclear. The CDR3 runs 11 residues. V was pared by 8 bases and J by 6 bases, with 13 bases between. Germline CDR1 SQVTM, CDR2 ANQGSEA. The CDR3 DNA is TGCAGCATCGGGGAGAAGGCTGAAGCTTTCTTT. Translating gives CSIGEKAEAFF.

This clonotype came up once. One end of the junction is discordant with germline, which a read error may explain. The chain uses TRBV5-5 and TRBJ2-7; 7 nucleotides agree with TRBD1. Per the germline V gene, CDR1 is SGHKS and CDR2 is YYEKEE (reference sequence). The length of the CDR3 is 17 residues. CDR3 sequence reads: CTSIFRSRQGGIYEQYF. The CDR3 nucleotides are TGTACCAGCATCTTCAGGTCAAGACAGGGTGGGATCTACGAGCAGTACTTC.

The V gene is TRBV29-1, the J gene TRBJ2-3, with D possibly TRBD2 on 6 matching bases. V lost 7 bases and J lost 0, with 14 bases in between. CDR1 is SQVTM, CDR2 ANQGSEA, per germline. This CDR3 has 14 amino acids. CDR3 region: CSAPGGTSTDTQYF. The CDR3 DNA reads TGCAGCGCCCCTGGCGGGACTAGCACAGATACGCAGTATTTT.

Turning to this clonotype: One end of the junction is discordant with germline, which a read error may explain. The chain is built from TRBV11-2 and TRBJ2-2; 12 bases are a match to TRBD2. The CDR3 has 19 residues. The germline V gene encodes CDR1 SGHAT and CDR2 FQNNGV. CDR3 coding DNA: TGTGCCAGCAGTCCGGGAGGGGGACTAGCGGGTATTAACACCCGGGAGCTGTTTTTT. Translation: CASSPGGGLAGINTRELFF.

A remark on this clonotype: Germline and junction disagree at one end, which may indicate a read error. The chain is built from TRBV11-2 and TRBJ2-7; D may be TRBD1 (6 bases). The CDR3 totals 15 residues. The germline V gene has CDR1 SGHAT and CDR2 FQNNGV. The CDR3 loop is CVSSQYSGGGYEQYF. CDR3 nucleotides: TGTGTCAGCAGCCAATATTCGGGTGGGGGCTATGAGCAGTACTTC. The full variable domain, rest sourced from reference TRBV11-2 and TRBJ2-7, is EAGVAQSPRYKIIEKRQSVAFWCNPISGHATLYWYQQILGQGPKLLIQFQNNGVVDDSQLPKDRFSAERLKGVDSTLKIQPAKLEDSAVYLCVSSQYSGGGYEQYFGPGTRLTVT.

A remark on this clonotype: This may be a read error: a much more frequent sequence differs by one nucleotide. The chain has TRBV28 and TRBJ2-7; D tentatively reads TRBD1 or TRBD2 (5 bases each). Germline-derived CDR1 and CDR2 are MDHEN and SYDVKM. There are 12 residues in the CDR3. CDR3 nucleotide sequence: TGTGCCAGCAGTCCACGAGGGGACGAGCAGTGCTTC. Amino acids: CASSPRGDEQCF.

As for this clonotype: Mismatch with germline at one junction end may stem from a read error. V usage is TRBV6-5 and J usage is TRBJ2-7; tentatively, D is TRBD1 (6 bases). This CDR3 spans 14 amino acids. Germline V gives CDR1 MNHEY, CDR2 SVGAGI. DNA of the CDR3: TGTGCCTGCAGTTATGCGTTCAGGGGATACGAGCAGTACTTC. Translated, it gives CACSYAFRGYEQYF.

The chain joins TRBV6-5 to TRBJ2-1; D unclear. Deletions cut 6 bases from V and 6 bases from J, with 12 bases between. The CDR3 is made up of 13 amino acids. From germline, CDR1 is MNHEY and CDR2 SVGAGI. CDR3 DNA: TGTGCCAGCAGATACACTGGTAGCAATGAGCAGTTCTTC. Translated: CASRYTGSNEQFF.

The chain employs TRBV20-1 and TRBJ2-7; the match to TRBD2 covers 9 bases. The CDR3 has 15 amino acids. Trimming removed 1 base from V and 3 bases from J; junction bases left unmatched: 7. Germline CDR1 is DFQATT and CDR2 is SNEGSKA (reference sequence). As DNA, the CDR3 is TGCAGTGCTAGAGTTGGGCTAGCGGGAATCTACGAGCAGTACTTC. This encodes CSARVGLAGIYEQYF.

This chain connects TRBV11-3 to TRBJ2-5; TRBD2 might be the D (6 bases). V shed 6 bases and J shed 8 bases, with 19 bases lying between them. The CDR3 is made up of 14 amino acids. Per the germline V gene, CDR1 is SGHNT and CDR2 is YENEEA. The CDR3 reads CASSPGRAHGTQYF. CDR3 DNA: TGTGCCAGCAGTCCCGGGAGAGCACATGGTACCCAGTACTTC.